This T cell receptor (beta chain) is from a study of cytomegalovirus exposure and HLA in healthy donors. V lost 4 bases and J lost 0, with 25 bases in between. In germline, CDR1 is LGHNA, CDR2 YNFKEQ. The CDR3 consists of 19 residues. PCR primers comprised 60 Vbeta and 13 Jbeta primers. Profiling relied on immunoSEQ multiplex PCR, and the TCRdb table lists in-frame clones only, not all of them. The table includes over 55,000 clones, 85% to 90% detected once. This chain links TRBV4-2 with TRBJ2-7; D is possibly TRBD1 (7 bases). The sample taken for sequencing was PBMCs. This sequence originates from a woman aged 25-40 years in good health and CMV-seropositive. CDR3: CASSRPRARGVRSSYEQYF. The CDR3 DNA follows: TGTGCCAGCAGCCGCCCGAGAGCCAGGGGGGTCAGGAGCTCCTACGAGCAGTACTTC.